The clone carrying this TCR beta chain came up a few times. This CDR3 has 17 residues. The V and J ends lost 0 bases and 7 bases, in that order; junction bases with no gene match: 15. Germline CDR1 WSHSY, CDR2 SAAADI. It was healthy bone marrow donors who served as donors. The data derive from a study of cytomegalovirus exposure and HLA in healthy donors. Study background: Caucasian-associated ancestry cluster membership applied to about 83% of 398 genotyped donors.

The PCR had 60 Vbeta and 13 Jbeta primers. Only in-frame clones appear in the TCRdb table, and some are missing; sequencing was by immunoSEQ multiplex PCR. The profile shows 150,000 or so clones, about 70% of them singletons. The sequence was obtained from a young man in good health and CMV-seropositive. Sequenced input: PBMCs. The gene calls are TRBV10-2 and TRBJ2-7, with 7 bases that match TRBD1. CDR3 DNA sequence: TGCGCCAGCAGTGAGTCGACTCTGACAGGGAGTTCGGGGGAGCAGTACTTC. This encodes CASSESTLTGSSGEQYF.